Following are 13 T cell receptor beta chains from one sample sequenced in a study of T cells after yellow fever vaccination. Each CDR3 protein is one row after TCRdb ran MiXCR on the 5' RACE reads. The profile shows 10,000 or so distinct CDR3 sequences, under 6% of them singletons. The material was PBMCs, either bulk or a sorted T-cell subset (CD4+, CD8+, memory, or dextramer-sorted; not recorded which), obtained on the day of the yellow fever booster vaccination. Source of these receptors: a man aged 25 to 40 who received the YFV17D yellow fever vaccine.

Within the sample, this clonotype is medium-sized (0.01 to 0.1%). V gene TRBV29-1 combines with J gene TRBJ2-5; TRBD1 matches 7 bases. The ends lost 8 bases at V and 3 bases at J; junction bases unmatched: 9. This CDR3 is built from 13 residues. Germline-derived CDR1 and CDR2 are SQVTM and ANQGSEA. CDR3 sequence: CSTEKGQKETQYF. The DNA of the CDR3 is TGCAGCACAGAAAAGGGACAGAAAGAGACCCAGTACTTC. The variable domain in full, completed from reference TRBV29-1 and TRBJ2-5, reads SAVISQKPSRDICQRGTSLTIQCQVDSQVTMMFWYRQQPGQSLTLIATANQGSEATYESGFVIDKFPISRPNLTFSTLTVSNMSPEDSSIYLCSTEKGQKETQYFGPGTRLLVL.

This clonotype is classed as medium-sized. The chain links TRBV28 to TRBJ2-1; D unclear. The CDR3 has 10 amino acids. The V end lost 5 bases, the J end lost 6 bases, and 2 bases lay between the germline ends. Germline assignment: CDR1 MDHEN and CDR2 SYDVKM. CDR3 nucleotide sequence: TGTGCCAGCAGTCTCAATGAGCAGTTCTTC. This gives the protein CASSLNEQFF.

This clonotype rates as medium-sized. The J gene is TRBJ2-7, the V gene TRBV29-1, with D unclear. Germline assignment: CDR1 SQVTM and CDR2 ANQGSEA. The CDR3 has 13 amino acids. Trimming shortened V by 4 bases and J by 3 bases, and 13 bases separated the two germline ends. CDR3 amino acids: CSVVVRSFYEQYF. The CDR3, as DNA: TGCAGCGTTGTAGTCAGATCCTTCTACGAGCAGTACTTC.

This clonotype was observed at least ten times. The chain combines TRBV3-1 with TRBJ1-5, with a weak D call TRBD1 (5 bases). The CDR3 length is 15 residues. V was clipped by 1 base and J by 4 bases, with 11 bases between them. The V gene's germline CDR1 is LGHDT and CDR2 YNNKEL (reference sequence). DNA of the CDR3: TGTGCCAGCAGCCAAGCACTGGGACGGAATCAGCCCCAGCATTTT. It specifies CASSQALGRNQPQHF.

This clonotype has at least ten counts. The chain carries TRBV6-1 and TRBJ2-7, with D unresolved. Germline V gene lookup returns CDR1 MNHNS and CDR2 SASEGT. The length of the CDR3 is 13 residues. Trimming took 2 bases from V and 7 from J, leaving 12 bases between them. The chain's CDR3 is CASSEHGTLEQYF. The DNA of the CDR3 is TGTGCCAGCAGTGAACACGGCACTCTTGAGCAGTACTTC.

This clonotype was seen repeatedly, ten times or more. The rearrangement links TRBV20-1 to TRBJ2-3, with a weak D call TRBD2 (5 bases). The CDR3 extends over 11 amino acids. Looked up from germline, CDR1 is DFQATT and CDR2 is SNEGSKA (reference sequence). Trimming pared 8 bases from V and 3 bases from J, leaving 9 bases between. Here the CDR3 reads CSSGITDTQYF. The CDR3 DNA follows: TGCAGTTCCGGGATAACAGATACGCAGTATTTT.

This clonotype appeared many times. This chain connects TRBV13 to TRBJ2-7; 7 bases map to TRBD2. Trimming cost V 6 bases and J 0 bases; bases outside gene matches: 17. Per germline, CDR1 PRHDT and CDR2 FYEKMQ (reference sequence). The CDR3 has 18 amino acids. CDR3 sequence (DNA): TGTGCCAGCAGTCCGTCGTGGTCTTTGCGGGAGTCCTCCTACGAGCAGTACTTC. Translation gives CASSPSWSLRESSYEQYF.

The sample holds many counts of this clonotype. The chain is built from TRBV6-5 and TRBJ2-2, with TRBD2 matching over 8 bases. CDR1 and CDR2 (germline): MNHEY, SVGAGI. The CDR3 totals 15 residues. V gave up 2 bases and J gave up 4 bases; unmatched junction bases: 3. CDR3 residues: CASSYVLAGTGELFF. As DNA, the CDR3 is TGTGCCAGCAGTTACGTTCTAGCGGGCACCGGGGAGCTGTTTTTT.

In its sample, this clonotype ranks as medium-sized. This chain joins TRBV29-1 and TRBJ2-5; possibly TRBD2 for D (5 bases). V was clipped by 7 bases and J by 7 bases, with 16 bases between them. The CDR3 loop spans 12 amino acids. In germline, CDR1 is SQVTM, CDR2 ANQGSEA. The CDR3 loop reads CSARNQRGTQYF. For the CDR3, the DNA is TGCAGCGCCCGAAACCAACGGGGGACCCAGTACTTC.

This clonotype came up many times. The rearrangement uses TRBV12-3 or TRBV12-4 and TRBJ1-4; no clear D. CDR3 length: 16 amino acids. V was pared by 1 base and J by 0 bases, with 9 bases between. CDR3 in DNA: TGTGCCAGCAGTTTAGGGAGAACAGCAACTAATGAAAAACTGTTTTTT. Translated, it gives CASSLGRTATNEKLFF.

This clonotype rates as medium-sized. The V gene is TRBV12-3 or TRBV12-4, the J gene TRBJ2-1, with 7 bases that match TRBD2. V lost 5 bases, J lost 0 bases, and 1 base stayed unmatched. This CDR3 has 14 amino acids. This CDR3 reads CASSRTSSYNEQFF. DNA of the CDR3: TGTGCCAGCAGTCGGACTAGCTCCTACAATGAGCAGTTCTTC.

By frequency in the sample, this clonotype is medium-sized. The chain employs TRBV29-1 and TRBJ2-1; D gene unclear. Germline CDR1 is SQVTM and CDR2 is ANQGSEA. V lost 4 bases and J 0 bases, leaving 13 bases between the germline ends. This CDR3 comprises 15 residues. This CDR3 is CSVVGRENSYNEQFF. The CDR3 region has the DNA TGCAGCGTTGTAGGCAGAGAAAACTCCTACAATGAGCAGTTCTTC.

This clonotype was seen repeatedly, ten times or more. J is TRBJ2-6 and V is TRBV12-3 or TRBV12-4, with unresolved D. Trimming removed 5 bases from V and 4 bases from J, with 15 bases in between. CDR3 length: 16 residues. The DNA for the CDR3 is TGTGCCAGCAGTATTCCCAGGATACTCGGGGCCAACGTCCTGACTTTC. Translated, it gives CASSIPRILGANVLTF.